These T cell receptor beta chains were read from a single sample in a study of shared clonotypes between healthy human individuals. TCRdb's table, derived via immunoSEQ multiplex PCR, lists solely in-frame clones and lacks some. The sample holds roughly 590,000 clones, about 95% seen once. The source material was naive CD8+ T cells sorted from blood. The receptor source for this set is a woman aged 25 to 39 in good health. The CDR3 runs from the conserved cysteine through the conserved F or W. Fields, in order: clone size, V gene, D gene, J gene, CDR3 DNA, CDR3 protein. The D gene is left open where the match is weak. Size tells how often a clone was seen (once, few, many) or the class of an expanded clone, and some rows leave it out.

NA,TRBV4-1,TRBD2,TRBJ2-5,TGCGCCAGCAGCGCTGGGACTAGCGGACAAGAGACCCAGTACTTC,CASSAGTSGQETQYF
NA,TRBV2,NA,TRBJ1-1,TGTGCCAGCAGTGTCGGCAGCAACACTGAAGCTTTCTTT,CASSVGSNTEAFF
NA,TRBV27,NA,TRBJ1-1,TGTGCCAGCAGTTTAGGAGGGTTGAACACTGAAGCTTTCTTT,CASSLGGLNTEAFF
NA,TRBV10-3,TRBD1,TRBJ2-7,TGTGCCTCCGGGACAGGTGCCTACGAGCAGTACTTC,CASGTGAYEQYF
once,TRBV6-5,NA,TRBJ1-1,TGTGCCAGCAGTGAGCCGGAAGGGGCTGAAGCTTTCTTT,CASSEPEGAEAFF
NA,TRBV28,TRBD1,TRBJ1-1,TGTGCCAGCAGTTCCCCGGGCAGGGGGCACACTGAAGCTTTCTTT,CASSSPGRGHTEAFF
NA,TRBV6-5,NA,TRBJ2-1,TGTGCCAGCAGTTATAACGGAAATGAGCAGTTCTTC,CASSYNGNEQFF
NA,TRBV15,TRBD2,TRBJ2-1,TGTGCCACCAGCTCGGCCGGGACTAGCGGGAGCGATGAGCAGTTCTTC,CATSSAGTSGSDEQFF
NA,TRBV5-6,NA,TRBJ2-7,TGTGCCAGCAGCTTAGGTGGGGAGCAGTACTTC,CASSLGGEQYF
NA,TRBV28,TRBD2,TRBJ2-3,TGTGCCAGCAGTTCCGAGACTAGCGGCACAGATACGCAGTATTTT,CASSSETSGTDTQYF
NA,TRBV6-1,NA,TRBJ2-7,TGTGCCAGCAGTGAAGCCCTCAGACAGGCCGCCTACGAGCAGTACTTC,CASSEALRQAAYEQYF
NA,TRBV27,NA,TRBJ1-1,TGTGCCAGCAGTTCGGCAGGGAAGAACACTGAAGCTTTCTTT,CASSSAGKNTEAFF
once,TRBV9,NA,TRBJ1-2,TGTGCCAGCAGCCCGATCATGGGAGGGGACGGCTACACCTTC,CASSPIMGGDGYTF
NA,TRBV14,NA,TRBJ2-1,TGTGCCAGCAGCCAAGATGAATCAGCTTTAGGCAATGAGCAGTTCTTC,CASSQDESALGNEQFF
NA,TRBV9,TRBD1,TRBJ2-5,TGTGCCAGCAGCGTAGCTGGTTATGGGACAGACCAGTACTTC,CASSVAGYGTDQYF
once,TRBV29-1,TRBD1,TRBJ1-1,TGCAGCGTTAGTAGGACAGGGGGTGAAGTGGTTTTCTTT,CSVSRTGGEVVFF
NA,TRBV5-6,TRBD1,TRBJ2-7,TGTGCCAGCAGCCCGAGGACAGGCGATTACGAGCAGTACTTC,CASSPRTGDYEQYF
NA,TRBV5-1,TRBD1,TRBJ1-1,TGCGCCAGCAGCTTGTCCCAGGGGGTGAACACTGAAGCTTTCTTT,CASSLSQGVNTEAFF
NA,TRBV7-9,NA,TRBJ2-7,TGTGCCAGCAGTGAGAGGGGCTCCTACGAGCAGTACTTC,CASSERGSYEQYF
NA,TRBV27,TRBD1,TRBJ1-2,TGTGCCAGCAGTTTGGGACCCGGGACAGGCGGGGACTATGGCTACACCTTC,CASSLGPGTGGDYGYTF
few,TRBV27,TRBD1,TRBJ2-2,TGTGCCAGCAGTTTAGTTCTGGGACAGGGTGTCGGGGAGCTGTTTTTT,CASSLVLGQGVGELFF
NA,TRBV7-8,TRBD1,TRBJ1-5,TGTGCCAGCAGCACCGGACAGGGGCTCTGGCCCCAGCATTTT,CASSTGQGLWPQHF
NA,TRBV6-6,NA,TRBJ1-5,TGTGCCAGCAGTTATTTCTCAGATCAGCCCCAGCATTTT,CASSYFSDQPQHF
NA,TRBV28,NA,TRBJ2-7,TGTGCCACCAACCGTGGGGAGCAGTACTTC,CATNRGEQYF
NA,TRBV7-2,TRBD2,TRBJ2-7,TGTGCCGGGGAGACTAGCGATTCCTACGAGCAGTACTTC,CAGETSDSYEQYF
NA,TRBV5-6,NA,TRBJ1-5,TGTGCCAGCAGCTTGGCCGGTGGCGTGAATCAGCCCCAGCATTTT,CASSLAGGVNQPQHF
once,TRBV28,NA,TRBJ2-2,TGTGCCAGCAGTTTTGAGGGATTGAGCGGGGAGCTGTTTTTT,CASSFEGLSGELFF
once,TRBV30,NA,TRBJ1-1,TGTGCCTGGGGCAGACTGGGGGAGAACACTGAAGCTTTCTTT,CAWGRLGENTEAFF
NA,TRBV7-8,NA,TRBJ1-5,TGTGCCAGCAGCAGCGGGAGGGGTAGGGGGCCCCAGCATTTT,CASSSGRGRGPQHF
NA,TRBV27,TRBD1,TRBJ2-7,TGTGCCAGCAGTTTCACAGGGGCCTTCTACGAGCAGTACTTC,CASSFTGAFYEQYF
NA,TRBV7-9,TRBD2,TRBJ2-5,TGTGCCAGCAGCGCACTAGCGGGAGGACGAGAGACCCAGTACTTC,CASSALAGGRETQYF
NA,TRBV28,NA,TRBJ2-6,TGTGCCAGCAGTTTACCCGACTCTGGGGCCAACGTCCTGACTTTC,CASSLPDSGANVLTF
NA,TRBV11-2,NA,TRBJ2-7,TGTGCCAGCAGCTTCAGTCTAGCTGAATCCAGCTCCTACGAGCAGTACTTC,CASSFSLAESSSYEQYF
NA,TRBV9,NA,TRBJ1-4,TGTGCCAGCAGCGCCACCTTCACCGGGGCCCCTAATGAAAAACTGTTTTTT,CASSATFTGAPNEKLFF
NA,TRBV5-8,TRBD2,TRBJ2-5,TGTGCCAGCAGCTCCTGGACTAGCGGGATCAGTGAGCAGTACTTC,CASSSWTSGISEQYF
NA,TRBV15,NA,TRBJ2-7,TGTGCCACCAGCGTTACAGGGAGCTCTAATAGCGAGAACACCGCCTACGAGCAGTACTTC,CATSVTGSSNSENTAYEQYF
NA,TRBV19,NA,TRBJ1-1,TGTGCCAGTAGTATACAGGGGCGCGGGAACACTGAAGCTTTCTTT,CASSIQGRGNTEAFF
NA,TRBV6-1,NA,TRBJ2-5,TGTGCCAGCAGTGAAGCGTCAGGGCCGGGTGCCCAGTACTTC,CASSEASGPGAQYF
NA,TRBV19,NA,TRBJ2-1,TGTGCCACCTTTACAGGGTACGACAATGAGCAGTTCTTC,CATFTGYDNEQFF
NA,TRBV5-4,NA,TRBJ2-5,TGTGCCAGCAGCTTGGAGGCAGAGACCCAGTACTTC,CASSLEAETQYF
NA,TRBV6-6,TRBD1,TRBJ1-5,TGTGCCAGCAGTACATCGGGACAGGGATACGGTCAGCCCCAGCATTTT,CASSTSGQGYGQPQHF
NA,TRBV6-6,NA,TRBJ1-1,TGTGCCAGCAGTTACTCGACAGAGAGAATGAACACTGAAGCTTTCTTT,CASSYSTERMNTEAFF
NA,TRBV4-2,TRBD2,TRBJ2-3,TGTGCCAGCACCAGGACTAGCGGGAGTACAGATACGCAGTATTTT,CASTRTSGSTDTQYF
NA,TRBV7-8,NA,TRBJ2-3,TGTGCCAGCAGCCGGTCGATGGAGGGCACAGATACGCAGTATTTT,CASSRSMEGTDTQYF
NA,TRBV4-1,NA,TRBJ2-2,TGCGCCAGCAGCCTACCCACGGGACTCACCGGGGAGCTGTTTTTT,CASSLPTGLTGELFF